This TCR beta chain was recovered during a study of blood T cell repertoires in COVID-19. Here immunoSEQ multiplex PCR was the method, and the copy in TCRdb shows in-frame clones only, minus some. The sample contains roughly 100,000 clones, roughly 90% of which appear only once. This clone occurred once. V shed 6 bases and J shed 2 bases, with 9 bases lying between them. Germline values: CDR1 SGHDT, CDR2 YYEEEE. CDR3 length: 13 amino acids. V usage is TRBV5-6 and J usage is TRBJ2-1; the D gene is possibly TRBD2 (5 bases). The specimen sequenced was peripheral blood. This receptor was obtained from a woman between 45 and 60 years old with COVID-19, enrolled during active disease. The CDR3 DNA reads TGTGCCAGCATCCTGGGAGCCTACAATGAGCAGTTCTTC. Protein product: CASILGAYNEQFF.